These 25 T cell receptor beta chains were all obtained from the same sample, sequenced in a study of blood T cell repertoires in COVID-19. The protocol was immunoSEQ multiplex PCR, while the TCRdb copy is restricted to in-frame clones and leaves out a portion. The sample lists approximately 100,000 clones, 69% seen once, with about 6% in the top ten. Specimen: peripheral blood. The receptors originated from a man at least 80 years old with acute or convalescent COVID-19.

The chain uses TRBV20-1 and TRBJ2-2, with 9 bases lining up with TRBD2. V gave up 3 bases and J gave up 4 bases; unmatched junction bases: 9. The V gene's germline CDR1 is DFQATT and CDR2 SNEGSKA (reference sequence). CDR3 length equals 16 residues. This CDR3 is CSASLNSREGTGELFF. CDR3 in DNA: TGCAGTGCTAGTCTCAACTCGCGGGAGGGCACCGGGGAGCTGTTTTTT.

V is TRBV7-8 and J is TRBJ1-5; D is unresolved. Trimming left V 1 base short and J 3 bases short, with 10 bases between. There are 15 residues in the CDR3. Germline CDR1 and CDR2: SGHVS and FQNEAQ. The CDR3 coding sequence is TGTGCCAGCAGCTTAGAAGTCCAGAACAATCAGCCCCAGCATTTT. This translates into CASSLEVQNNQPQHF.

The genes are TRBV14 and TRBJ2-1; TRBD2 might be the D (6 bases). CDR1 is SGHDN and CDR2 is FVKESK in the germline V gene. The CDR3 spans 15 residues. Between the trimmed V and J ends, which lost 4 bases and 4 bases, there was a span of 14 bases. In DNA, the CDR3 is TGTGCCAGCAGCCCCAAGGGACTTCGATACAATGAGCAGTTCTTC. Translated, it gives CASSPKGLRYNEQFF.

V usage is TRBV10-3 and J usage is TRBJ2-2, with TRBD1 matching 7 bases. Germline CDR1 ENHRY, CDR2 SYGVKD. The V and J ends lost 6 bases and 8 bases, in that order; junction bases with no gene match: 6. This CDR3 is built from 13 residues. The CDR3 region is CAISGTANGELFF. Written as DNA, the CDR3 is TGTGCCATCAGCGGGACAGCTAATGGGGAGCTGTTTTTT.

There are a few counts of this clone. The chain combines TRBV7-2 with TRBJ1-5, with TRBD1 as a possible D gene (5 bases). Per the germline V gene, CDR1 is SGHTA and CDR2 is FQGNSA. The V gene lost 3 bases and the J gene lost 5 bases, with 5 bases spanning the gap. The CDR3 has 12 amino acids. This CDR3 is CASSFRDQPQHF. The CDR3 DNA is TGTGCCAGCAGCTTCAGGGATCAGCCCCAGCATTTT.

This chain joins TRBV28 and TRBJ2-7; 8 bases are a match to TRBD1. The CDR3 covers 14 residues. Germline values: CDR1 MDHEN, CDR2 SYDVKM. Unmatched junction bases numbered 4, after V lost 3 bases and J lost 3 bases. The CDR3: CASSLVGTGYEQYF. CDR3 sequence (DNA): TGTGCCAGCAGTTTGGTAGGGACAGGCTACGAGCAGTACTTC. Full variable domain (missing parts from reference TRBV28 and TRBJ2-7): DVKVTQSSRYLVKRTGEKVFLECVQDMDHENMFWYRQDPGLGLRLIYFSYDVKMKEKGDIPEGYSVSREKKERFSLILESASTNQTSMYLCASSLVGTGYEQYFGPGTRLTVT.

The chain is built from TRBV24-1 and TRBJ2-5; possible D gene TRBD2, 6 bases. Germline loops: CDR1 KGHDR, CDR2 SFDVKD. The ends were cut back, 6 bases at V and 4 bases at J, with 11 bases in the middle. The CDR3 spans 13 residues. CDR3 nucleotides: TGTGCCACCAGTCGTGCGGAGGGAGAGACCCAGTACTTC. It encodes CATSRAEGETQYF.

The V call is TRBV25-1, the J call TRBJ2-2, with TRBD1 matching 7 bases. CDR1 is MGHDK, CDR2 SYGVNS, per germline. CDR3 length: 12 residues. Trimming removed 8 bases from V and 6 bases from J; junction bases left unmatched: 3. The CDR3 sequence: CASHRGAGELFF. CDR3 DNA sequence: TGTGCCAGCCACAGGGGTGCCGGGGAGCTGTTTTTT.

The J gene is TRBJ1-5, the V gene TRBV4-2; 8 bases align to TRBD1. The germline gives CDR1 LGHNA, CDR2 YNFKEQ. The CDR3 length is 15 residues. V trimming: 0 bases; J trimming: 5 bases; junction bases outside the gene matches: 3. CDR3 protein: CASSQDAGGYQPQHF. In DNA form, the CDR3 reads TGTGCCAGCAGCCAAGATGCAGGGGGCTATCAGCCCCAGCATTTT.

The chain couples TRBV28 to TRBJ1-2; 7 bases map to TRBD1. Germline CDR1 and CDR2: MDHEN and SYDVKM. With V trimmed by 3 bases and J by 2 bases, 0 bases remained unmatched. There are 13 residues in the CDR3. For the CDR3, the DNA is TGTGCCAGCAGTTTGGGACAGAACTATGGCTACACCTTC. It yields the protein CASSLGQNYGYTF.

The rearrangement uses TRBV29-1 and TRBJ2-2; D is ambiguous. The germline V gene has CDR1 SQVTM and CDR2 ANQGSEA. This CDR3 spans 14 amino acids. V dropped 0 bases and J dropped 7 bases, with 12 bases sitting between them. CDR3 sequence: CSVEDLRSNGELFF. CDR3 nucleotide sequence: TGCAGCGTTGAAGATCTGAGGTCCAACGGGGAGCTGTTTTTT.

The chain combines TRBV7-2 with TRBJ2-7; maybe TRBD2 (5 bases). Germline CDR1 and CDR2: SGHTA and FQGNSA. This CDR3 is built from 12 residues. The V and J ends lost 4 bases and 7 bases respectively, with 11 bases between them. CDR3 region: CASSSGRREQYF. The CDR3, as DNA: TGTGCCAGCAGCTCCGGACGGAGGGAGCAGTACTTC.

CDR3 residues: CASGTGNAHEQFF. CDR3 in DNA: TGTGCCAGCGGGACAGGTAATGCCCATGAGCAGTTCTTC. This chain joins TRBV9 and TRBJ2-1; 8 bases map to TRBD1. Trimming at V came to 7 bases and at J to 8 bases, leaving 8 bases not matched to a gene. The CDR3 is 13 residues long. CDR1 is SGDLS, CDR2 YYNGEE, per germline. Full variable domain (missing parts from reference TRBV9 and TRBJ2-1): DSGVTQTPKHLITATGQRVTLRCSPRSGDLSVYWYQQSLDQGLQFLIQYYNGEERAKGNILERFSAQQFPDLHSELNLSSLELGDSALYFCASGTGNAHEQFFGPGTRLTVL.

V and J are TRBV18 and TRBJ2-2; maybe TRBD1 (5 bases). Trimming took 0 bases from V and 6 from J, leaving 14 bases between them. Germline V gene data show CDR1 as KGHSH and CDR2 as LQKENI. CDR3 length: 16 residues. CDR3 nucleotides: TGTGCCAGCTCACCACCGCAGGGCCCGACCGCCGGGGAGCTGTTTTTT. It yields the protein CASSPPQGPTAGELFF.

This clone has just a few counts. The V gene is TRBV7-9, the J gene TRBJ2-5; 7 nucleotides line up with TRBD1. Trimming at V came to 5 bases and at J to 6 bases, leaving 6 bases not matched to a gene. CDR1 is SEHNR and CDR2 is FQNEAQ in the germline V gene (reference sequence). The CDR3 totals 13 residues. The CDR3 sequence is CASSQGGAQTQYF. The CDR3 DNA sequence: TGTGCCAGCAGCCAAGGGGGCGCGCAGACCCAGTACTTC.

This chain connects TRBV19 to TRBJ1-3; tentative D call: TRBD1 (5 bases). This CDR3 is 15 amino acids long. From germline, CDR1 is LNHDA and CDR2 SQIVND (reference sequence). The V end lost 3 bases, the J end lost 0 bases, and 9 bases lay between the germline ends. CDR3 sequence reads: CASSINRSSGNTIYF. The CDR3, as DNA: TGTGCCAGTAGTATTAACAGGTCCTCTGGAAACACCATATATTTT.

The gene calls are TRBV7-8 and TRBJ1-2; D might be TRBD1 (6 bases). CDR1 and CDR2 (germline): SGHVS, FQNEAQ. This CDR3 comprises 15 residues. V was pared by 4 bases and J by 6 bases, with 18 bases between. CDR3 region: CASSSNTGSFHGYTF. CDR3 DNA sequence: TGTGCCAGCAGCTCTAATACAGGGTCGTTCCATGGCTACACCTTC.

This chain connects TRBV23-1 to TRBJ1-2; TRBD1 matches at 7 bases. TRBV23-1 is recorded as an ORF, its role being uncertain. The CDR3 covers 13 residues. V lost 2 bases, J lost 6 bases, and 3 bases stayed unmatched. CDR3 in DNA: TGCGCCAGCAGTCAACACAGGGGCCATGGCTACACCTTC. The encoded protein is CASSQHRGHGYTF.

The V and J genes are TRBV19 and TRBJ1-5; D is perhaps TRBD1 (6 bases). Trimming pared 9 bases from V and 4 bases from J, leaving 10 bases between. The V gene's germline CDR1 is LNHDA and CDR2 SQIVND (reference sequence). CDR3 length: 12 amino acids. CDR3 in amino acids: CASAGQNQPQHF. As DNA, the CDR3 is TGTGCCAGCGCTGGACAGAATCAGCCCCAGCATTTT.

The chain combines TRBV2 with TRBJ2-3; weak D call: TRBD2 (5 bases). V was cut by 11 bases and J by 2 bases, with 14 bases left in between. The CDR3 covers 13 residues. Germline CDR1 reads SNHLY; CDR2 reads FYNNEI. Written as DNA, the CDR3 is TGTGCCTCCTCAGCGACTAACACAGATACGCAGTATTTT. Amino acids: CASSATNTDTQYF.

This chain uses TRBV7-6 with TRBJ2-1; no firm D call. V was shortened by 5 bases and J by 3 bases, with 5 bases between the two germline ends. This CDR3 spans 12 amino acids. From germline, CDR1 is SGHVS and CDR2 FNYEAQ. The CDR3 is CASSADYNEQFF. The CDR3 DNA reads TGTGCCAGCAGCGCAGACTACAATGAGCAGTTCTTC.

The table lists this clone with a few counts. The J gene is TRBJ2-3, the V gene TRBV4-3; TRBD2 is a possible D gene (7 bases). Between the trimmed V and J ends, which lost 3 bases and 6 bases, there was a span of 13 bases. Germline CDR1 reads LGHNA; CDR2 reads YSLEER. The CDR3 runs 14 residues. The CDR3: CASSQRGGADTQYF. Here the CDR3 DNA reads TGCGCCAGCAGCCAGAGGGGGGGCGCTGATACGCAGTATTTT.

The chain has TRBV12-3 or TRBV12-4 and TRBJ1-2, with D uncertain. With 6 bases removed from V and 5 bases from J, the gap between germline ends came to 13 bases. CDR3 length: 13 residues. CDR3 loop: CASSQIREYGYTF. CDR3 sequence (DNA): TGTGCCAGCAGCCAGATTCGGGAGTATGGCTACACCTTC.

The V and J genes are TRBV11-3 and TRBJ2-1, with no clear D. The CDR3 loop spans 14 amino acids. Trimming stripped 4 bases from V and 0 bases from J, with 7 bases between. Germline V gene data show CDR1 as SGHNT and CDR2 as YENEEA. CDR3 region: CASSSPSSYNEQFF. CDR3 bases: TGTGCCAGCAGCTCCCCGAGCTCCTACAATGAGCAGTTCTTC. Full variable domain (outside the CDR3, taken from reference TRBV11-3 and TRBJ2-1): EAGVVQSPRYKIIEKKQPVAFWCNPISGHNTLYWYLQNLGQGPELLIRYENEEAVDDSQLPKDRFSAERLKGVDSTLKIQPAELGDSAVYLCASSSPSSYNEQFFGPGTRLTVL.

This rearrangement joins TRBV5-1 to TRBJ2-6; D gene ambiguous. This CDR3 region has 19 residues. The germline V gene encodes CDR1 SGHRS and CDR2 YFSETQ. Trimming removed 0 bases from V and 0 bases from J, with 16 bases in between. CDR3 sequence reads: CASSLVPGPFSSGANVLTF. The CDR3 region has the DNA TGCGCCAGCAGCTTGGTCCCAGGCCCCTTTAGCTCTGGGGCCAACGTCCTGACTTTC. Drawing the rest from reference TRBV5-1 and TRBJ2-6, the complete variable domain is KAGVTQTPRYLIKTRGQQVTLSCSPISGHRSVSWYQQTPGQGLQFLFEYFSETQRNKGNFPGRFSGRQFSNSRSEMNVSTLELGDSALYLCASSLVPGPFSSGANVLTFGAGSRLTVL.